Shown below are 5 T cell receptor beta chains from a single sample sequenced in a study of PD-L1 blockade in urothelial cancer. Noted time point: peripheral blood 6 weeks after treatment start. Generated by immunoSEQ multiplex PCR, the TCRdb table keeps only in-frame clones and is missing some. Among 75,000 to 95,000 clones listed, 75% to 95% were seen once. The specimen was PBMCs, collected around atezolizumab (anti-PD-L1) treatment. All receptors derive from an elderly woman with urothelial cancer.

The chain is built from TRBV9 and TRBJ2-7; D perhaps matches TRBD2 (6 bases). V lost 4 bases and J lost 0, with 11 bases in between. In germline, CDR1 is SGDLS, CDR2 YYNGEE. The CDR3 spans 14 residues. The CDR3 here is CASSTLAFSYEQYF. Written as DNA, the CDR3 is TGTGCCAGCAGCACTCTAGCGTTCTCCTACGAGCAGTACTTC.

The chain has TRBV30 and TRBJ1-2, with 9 bases lining up with TRBD1. The ends lost 3 bases at V and 4 bases at J; junction bases unmatched: 15. Looked up from germline, CDR1 is GTSNPN and CDR2 is SVGIG (reference sequence). CDR3 size: 17 residues. DNA of the CDR3: TGTGCCTGGAGCCCCGACAGGGGGAAGCACGTCGGCTATGGCTACACCTTC. Translated: CAWSPDRGKHVGYGYTF. Using reference TRBV30 and TRBJ1-2 for the parts outside the CDR3, the full variable domain is SQTIHQWPATLVQPVGSPLSLECTVEGTSNPNLYWYRQAAGRGLQLLFYSVGIGQISSEVPQNLSASRPQDRQFILSSKKLLLSDSGFYLCAWSPDRGKHVGYGYTFGSGTRLTVV.

The chain has TRBV4-2 and TRBJ2-7; TRBD2 matches 12 bases. Germline-derived CDR1 and CDR2 are LGHNA and YNFKEQ. V trimming: 1 base; J trimming: 4 bases; junction bases outside the gene matches: 2. The CDR3 consists of 15 residues. For the CDR3, the DNA is TGTGCCAGCAGCCAAGGACTAGCGGGAGAGTACGAGCAGTACTTC. This sequence encodes CASSQGLAGEYEQYF.

CDR3: CASSRQDSGNTIYF. The CDR3 DNA reads as TGTGCCAGCAGCCGTCAGGACTCTGGAAACACCATATATTTT. The V and J genes are TRBV5-6 and TRBJ1-3; no definite D call. Germline CDR1 and CDR2: SGHDT and YYEEEE. The CDR3 totals 14 residues. Trimming pared 4 bases from V and 0 bases from J, leaving 8 bases between.

This clone was detected once. The rearrangement links TRBV9 to TRBJ2-2; possibly TRBD2 for D (6 bases). This CDR3 is 14 amino acids long. Looked up from germline, CDR1 is SGDLS and CDR2 is YYNGEE. Trimming removed 0 bases at V and 6 bases at J, with 9 bases between. The CDR3 bases are TGTGCCAGCAGCGTAGTGGGGGAGGCCGGGGAGCTGTTTTTT. Amino acids: CASSVVGEAGELFF.